The source of this TCR beta chain is a study of blood T cell repertoires in COVID-19. As for the study in general: Samples came from the United States, Italy and Spain, spanning acute and convalescent COVID-19.

The CDR3 length is 16 residues. Germline V gives CDR1 LGHDT, CDR2 YNNKEL (reference sequence). V was pared by 3 bases and J by 2 bases, with 6 bases of the junction left unmatched. Sequenced by immunoSEQ multiplex PCR; TCRdb stores in-frame clones only, minus some. The table records more than 300,000 clones, more than 85% of them present only once. The sequence was obtained from a woman in her 30s who had been exposed to COVID-19. The sample comprised PBMCs or T cells enriched from blood (not recorded which). The chain recombines TRBV3-1 (or the pseudogene TRBV3-2) with TRBJ1-5; the match to TRBD1 covers 8 bases. CDR3 loop: CASSHHGQGGNQPQHF. The CDR3 coding sequence is TGTGCCAGCAGCCACCACGGACAGGGCGGCAATCAGCCCCAGCATTTT.